This record covers a single TCR beta chain. These data belong to a study of radiation and T cells in renal cell carcinoma. As for time point: blood 2 weeks post-SBRT. Regarding treatment: 15 Gy SBRT to primary tumor, nephrectomy 4 weeks later. Serial blood draws occurred at baseline and 2 and 4 weeks post-SBRT. Trimming removed 5 bases at V and 3 bases at J, with 16 bases between. In germline, CDR1 is MDHEN, CDR2 SYDVKM. The CDR3 consists of 15 residues. Repertoires were generated with immunoSEQ multiplex PCR, while TCRdb's copy carries only in-frame clones and drops some. The table records 70,000 to 90,000 clones, 80% to 90% of them present only once.

The chain carries TRBV28 and TRBJ1-1; D may be TRBD1 (5 bases). Sequenced material: blood, taken from a patient whose treatment included radiotherapy and nephrectomy. The receptor was derived from a woman between 45 and 60 years old with renal cell carcinoma. For the CDR3, the DNA is TGTGCCAGCAGTCTGGGTGGTCTGGGGGACACTGAAGCTTTCTTT. This codes for CASSLGGLGDTEAFF.